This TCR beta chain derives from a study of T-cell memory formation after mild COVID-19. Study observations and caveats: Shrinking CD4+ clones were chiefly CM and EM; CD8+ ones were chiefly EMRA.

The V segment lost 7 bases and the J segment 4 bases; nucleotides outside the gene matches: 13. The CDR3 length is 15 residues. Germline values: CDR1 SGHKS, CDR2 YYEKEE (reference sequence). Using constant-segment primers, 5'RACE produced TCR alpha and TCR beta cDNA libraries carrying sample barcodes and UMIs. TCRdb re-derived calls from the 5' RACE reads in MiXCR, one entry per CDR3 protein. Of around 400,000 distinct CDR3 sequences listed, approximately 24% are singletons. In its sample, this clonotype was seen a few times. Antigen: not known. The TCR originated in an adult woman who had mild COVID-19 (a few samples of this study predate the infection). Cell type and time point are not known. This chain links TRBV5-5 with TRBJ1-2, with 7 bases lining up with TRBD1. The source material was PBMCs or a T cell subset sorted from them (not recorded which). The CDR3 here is CASSSSTGVPYGYTF. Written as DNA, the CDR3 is TGTGCCAGCTCTTCAAGTACAGGGGTCCCCTATGGCTACACCTTC.